What follows are 27 T cell receptor beta chains derived from one specimen sequenced in a study of blood T cell repertoires in COVID-19. Profiled with immunoSEQ multiplex PCR; TCRdb holds only in-frame clones, not every one. The data hold 160,000 or so clones, with about four fifths observed a single time. The sample was PBMCs or T cells enriched from blood (not recorded which). These receptors were taken from a woman in her sixties who had recovered from COVID-19.

The rearrangement uses TRBV9 and TRBJ1-5; D is perhaps TRBD1 (6 bases). Trimming stripped 3 bases from V and 7 bases from J, with 11 bases between. The V gene's germline CDR1 is SGDLS and CDR2 YYNGEE. The CDR3 spans 13 residues. The CDR3 sequence: CASSEGGGQPQHF. In nucleotides, the CDR3 is TGTGCCAGCAGCGAGGGGGGAGGGCAGCCCCAGCATTTT.

This clone turned up a few times. The V call is TRBV24-1, the J call TRBJ1-1, with D possibly being TRBD1 (6 bases). Trimming took off 4 bases at V and 5 bases at J, with 13 bases between the two ends. The CDR3 is 14 residues long. Germline V gives CDR1 KGHDR, CDR2 SFDVKD. The CDR3 nucleotides are TGTGCCACCAGTGACTCAGGGGAGAAGACTGAAGCTTTCTTT. Its translation: CATSDSGEKTEAFF.

V gene TRBV14 combines with J gene TRBJ1-2; D may be TRBD1 (5 bases). The CDR3 consists of 15 residues. V dropped 4 bases and J dropped 4 bases, with 16 bases sitting between them. Germline CDR1 reads SGHDN; CDR2 reads FVKESK. The CDR3 protein is CASSPGARGIYGYTF. The CDR3 DNA is TGTGCCAGCAGCCCCGGGGCGCGGGGTATCTATGGCTACACCTTC.

The rearrangement uses TRBV6-5 and TRBJ1-5; D gene ambiguous. CDR1 is MNHEY, CDR2 SVGAGI, per germline. This CDR3 contains 14 residues. V was shortened by 6 bases and J by 5 bases, with 14 bases between the two germline ends. CDR3 coding DNA: TGTGCCAGCAGCTTACAGTCGAGTTATCAGCCCCAGCATTTT. Amino acid sequence: CASSLQSSYQPQHF.

The CDR3 DNA reads TGCGCCAGCAGCTACAAACCAGGGGCAAACACTGAAGCTTTCTTT. Translated, it gives CASSYKPGANTEAFF. The rearrangement uses TRBV5-1 and TRBJ1-1; D may be TRBD1 (6 bases). V lost 3 bases, J lost 2 bases, and 14 bases lay in between. There are 15 residues in the CDR3. Germline values: CDR1 SGHRS, CDR2 YFSETQ.

The gene calls are TRBV5-5 and TRBJ2-5; D is perhaps TRBD2 (6 bases). The CDR3 runs 15 residues. The V and J ends lost 4 bases and 1 base respectively, with 14 bases between them. Germline assignment: CDR1 SGHKS and CDR2 YYEKEE (reference sequence). CDR3 nucleotides: TGTGCCAGCAGCAGTTTCCCGGGGGTCCAAGAGACCCAGTACTTC. Encoded protein: CASSSFPGVQETQYF.

The gene calls are TRBV9 and TRBJ1-1, with D possibly being TRBD1 (5 bases). Germline CDR1 SGDLS, CDR2 YYNGEE. The length of the CDR3 is 13 residues. Trimming took off 3 bases at V and 4 bases at J, with 10 bases between the two ends. Here the CDR3 DNA reads TGTGCCAGCAGCGCCGGGGGGAGCACTGAAGCTTTCTTT. Its translation: CASSAGGSTEAFF.

The chain couples TRBV11-3 to TRBJ2-5, with 9 nucleotides matching TRBD2. The germline V gene has CDR1 SGHNT and CDR2 YENEEA. V gave up 5 bases and J gave up 3 bases; unmatched junction bases: 7. The CDR3 sequence is 15 residues long. CDR3 nucleotides: TGTGCCAGCAGCGGACAGCGGGGGGTAAAAGAGACCCAGTACTTC. Translation gives CASSGQRGVKETQYF.

The chain combines TRBV6-5 with TRBJ1-6; 8 bases map to TRBD1. This CDR3 comprises 15 residues. Trimming at V came to 6 bases and at J to 7 bases, leaving 8 bases not matched to a gene. Germline CDR1 is MNHEY and CDR2 is SVGAGI. CDR3 in amino acids: CASRRLGQANSPLHF. The DNA of the CDR3 is TGTGCCAGCAGGCGCCTGGGACAGGCCAATTCACCCCTCCACTTT.

This CDR3 is CASSLAPASGNTIYF. In nucleotides, the CDR3 is TGTGCCAGCAGCTTAGCGCCAGCGAGTGGAAACACCATATATTTT. The chain couples TRBV7-2 to TRBJ1-3; D is unclear. Germline V gene data show CDR1 as SGHTA and CDR2 as FQGNSA. V was pared by 0 bases and J by 3 bases, with 9 bases between. The CDR3 runs 15 residues.

V is TRBV7-8 and J is TRBJ1-4; D unresolved. This CDR3 has 14 amino acids. Trimming took off 3 bases at V and 0 bases at J, with 5 bases between the two ends. Germline values: CDR1 SGHVS, CDR2 FQNEAQ. The CDR3 DNA is TGTGCCAGCAGCTTGAGGGCAACTAATGAAAAACTGTTTTTT. Its translation is CASSLRATNEKLFF.

The rearrangement links TRBV7-6 to TRBJ2-3, with TRBD1 matching over 11 bases. The CDR3 sequence is 14 residues long. Germline lookup yields CDR1 SGHVS and CDR2 FNYEAQ. Germline trimming cut 6 bases from V and 4 bases from J; bases unmatched to any gene: 3. This CDR3 reads CASSPGQGADTQYF. As DNA, the CDR3 is TGTGCCAGCAGTCCGGGACAGGGGGCAGATACGCAGTATTTT.

The chain has TRBV7-2 and TRBJ2-5; D is unresolved. The V end lost 5 bases, the J end lost 4 bases, and 11 bases lay between the germline ends. In germline, CDR1 is SGHTA, CDR2 FQGNSA. The CDR3 covers 13 residues. CDR3 DNA sequence: TGTGCCAGCAGCCTGAGGATGAGAGAGACCCAGTACTTC. Translation gives CASSLRMRETQYF.

As DNA, the CDR3 is TGTGCCAGCTCACCCGACAGAGGAGCCAAAAACATTCAGTACTTC. Protein sequence: CASSPDRGAKNIQYF. V gene TRBV18 combines with J gene TRBJ2-4; D possibly corresponds to TRBD1 (5 bases). V was cut by 3 bases and J by 0 bases, with 9 bases left in between. The CDR3 length is 15 residues. Looked up from germline, CDR1 is KGHSH and CDR2 is LQKENI.

This clone was detected only once. The chain carries TRBV9 and TRBJ2-7, with TRBD2 as a possible D gene (7 bases). V was cut by 8 bases and J by 2 bases, with 17 bases left in between. Germline CDR1 and CDR2: SGDLS and YYNGEE. The CDR3 length is 14 residues. CDR3 residues: CASSTGRGPYEQYF. As DNA, the CDR3 is TGTGCCAGTTCAACAGGGAGGGGACCCTACGAGCAGTACTTC.

The chain has TRBV7-8 and TRBJ2-7; TRBD1 agrees at 9 bases. Trimming took 8 bases from V and 4 from J; bases not matched to a gene: 9. The germline V gene has CDR1 SGHVS and CDR2 FQNEAQ. The CDR3 has 14 residues. CDR3 in amino acids: CASGKTGGKYEQYF. CDR3 in DNA: TGTGCCAGCGGTAAAACAGGGGGCAAATACGAGCAGTACTTC.

The rearrangement links TRBV29-1 to TRBJ1-1, with D possibly TRBD1 on 6 matching bases. V was cut by 5 bases and J by 3 bases, with 7 bases left in between. The CDR3 spans 11 residues. Germline loops: CDR1 SQVTM, CDR2 ANQGSEA. CDR3 protein: CSVTGYTEAFF. Written as DNA, the CDR3 is TGCAGCGTTACAGGGTACACTGAAGCTTTCTTT.

This chain joins TRBV27 and TRBJ1-2, with 8 positions matching TRBD1. V lost 5 bases, J lost 3 bases, and 5 bases stayed unmatched. The germline gives CDR1 MNHEY, CDR2 SMNVEV (reference sequence). This CDR3 is built from 14 residues. CDR3 sequence (DNA): TGTGCCAGCAGTAACGGACAGGGAGACTATGGCTACACCTTC. The encoded protein is CASSNGQGDYGYTF.

Ten or more counts support this clone. This chain connects TRBV7-8 to TRBJ2-3; D may be TRBD1 (6 bases). V lost 5 bases and J lost 0, with 15 bases in between. The CDR3 consists of 16 residues. The germline CDR1 and CDR2 sequences are SGHVS and FQNEAQ. CDR3 region: CASSPGQLLSTDTQYF. The CDR3, as DNA: TGTGCCAGCAGCCCAGGACAGCTTCTGAGCACAGATACGCAGTATTTT.

V gene TRBV5-6 combines with J gene TRBJ2-3, with TRBD2 identical over 11 bases. The CDR3 has 18 amino acids. With V trimmed by 3 bases and J by 2 bases, 11 bases remained unmatched. Germline CDR1 and CDR2: SGHDT and YYEEEE. The CDR3 reads CASSSLRDSGGATDTQYF. CDR3 coding DNA: TGTGCCAGCAGCTCCTTGCGGGATAGCGGGGGGGCCACAGATACGCAGTATTTT.

The rearrangement links TRBV9 to TRBJ1-1; no clear D gene. V was pared by 0 bases and J by 4 bases, with 7 bases between. The CDR3 is 13 amino acids. Germline V gene sequence: CDR1 SGDLS, CDR2 YYNGEE. The CDR3 is CASSVDPGTEAFF. The CDR3 nucleotides are TGTGCCAGCAGCGTAGATCCAGGCACTGAAGCTTTCTTT.

The V call is TRBV5-4, the J call TRBJ2-7; TRBD2 might be the D (6 bases). The V and J ends lost 4 bases and 1 base respectively, with 9 bases between them. The CDR3 is 13 amino acids. In germline, CDR1 is SGHNT, CDR2 YYREEE (reference sequence). The CDR3 loop reads CASSMGLSYEQYF. Here the CDR3 DNA reads TGTGCCAGCAGCATGGGACTTTCCTACGAGCAGTACTTC.

V and J are TRBV12-3 or TRBV12-4 and TRBJ1-1; TRBD1 might be the D (6 bases). Trimming cost V 3 bases and J 10 bases, with 12 bases left between them. CDR3 size: 12 residues. CDR3 sequence: CASSLGGARAFF. In DNA, the CDR3 is TGTGCCAGCAGTTTGGGGGGGGCGCGAGCTTTCTTT.

The genes are TRBV19 and TRBJ2-7; TRBD1 matches 9 bases. Germline assignment: CDR1 LNHDA and CDR2 SQIVND (reference sequence). V lost 4 bases and J lost 2; bases outside the gene matches: 3. The CDR3 contains 14 residues. CDR3 coding DNA: TGTGCCAGTAGTAGACAGGGGGGAGCCTACGAGCAGTACTTC. Amino acid sequence: CASSRQGGAYEQYF.

This chain uses TRBV11-2 with TRBJ2-5; D ambiguous. Germline CDR1 reads SGHAT; CDR2 reads FQNNGV. This CDR3 spans 14 amino acids. The V and J ends lost 5 bases and 5 bases respectively, with 15 bases between them. CDR3 sequence: CASSVPPVQETQYF. In DNA, the CDR3 is TGTGCCAGCAGCGTCCCTCCCGTCCAGGAGACCCAGTACTTC.

This clone was observed many times. The chain's CDR3 is CASIASGAKNIQYF. Written as DNA, the CDR3 is TGTGCCAGCATAGCTTCGGGGGCCAAAAACATTCAGTACTTC. The rearrangement links TRBV2 to TRBJ2-4, with TRBD2 as a possible D gene (5 bases). Germline values: CDR1 SNHLY, CDR2 FYNNEI. V lost 7 bases and J 1 base, leaving 11 bases between the germline ends. CDR3 size: 14 residues.

V gene TRBV7-9 combines with J gene TRBJ1-1; no clear D gene. With 3 bases removed from V and 3 bases from J, the gap between germline ends came to 8 bases. Per germline, CDR1 SEHNR and CDR2 FQNEAQ (reference sequence). The CDR3 runs to 13 residues. DNA for the CDR3: TGTGCCAGCAGCTTTCATCGGGACACTGAAGCTTTCTTT. The encoded protein is CASSFHRDTEAFF. Complete variable domain (other parts from reference TRBV7-9 and TRBJ1-1): DTGVSQNPRHKITKRGQNVTFRCDPISEHNRLYWYRQTLGQGPEFLTYFQNEAQLEKSRLLSDRFSAERPKGSFSTLEIQRTEQGDSAMYLCASSFHRDTEAFFGQGTRLTVV.